The rows below give T cell receptor beta chains drawn from one sample of a study of blood T cells in healthy people across ages. In TCRdb, the 5' RACE reads were re-called with MiXCR into one record per CDR3 protein. The profile shows some 880,000 distinct CDR3 sequences, approximately 35% of them singletons. The material sequenced was blood. The source of these receptors is a man between 18 and 29 years old in good health. Both conserved end residues are part of each CDR3. The D gene is left open where the match is weak. A row's size may be missing; if present it is once, few, many or a size class.

>TRBV7-2|TRBJ2-7|.|TRBD2
CASSLSGGGVYEQYF
TGTGCCAGCAGCTTAAGCGGCGGGGGAGTCTACGAGCAGTACTTC
>TRBV5-1|TRBJ2-3|.|TRBD2
CASSPTSGGPGGGTDTQYF
TGCGCCAGCAGCCCGACTAGCGGGGGGCCGGGAGGTGGTACAGATACGCAGTATTTT
>TRBV20-1|TRBJ2-1|.|TRBD2
CSARDPSGGALEQFF
TGCAGTGCTAGAGATCCCAGCGGGGGGGCCCTTGAGCAGTTCTTC
>TRBV20-1|TRBJ2-1|many|TRBD2
CSARGFGTSGGNNNEQFF
TGCAGTGCTAGGGGGTTTGGGACTAGCGGGGGGAACAACAATGAGCAGTTCTTC
>TRBV12-3/TRBV12-4|TRBJ2-5|.|.
CASRAQTRAGTQYF
TGTGCCAGCAGGGCCCAGACAAGGGCGGGGACCCAGTACTTC
>TRBV19|TRBJ1-2|.|TRBD1
CASIKTGAPGLYGYTF
TGTGCCAGTATCAAGACAGGGGCACCAGGTTTATATGGCTACACCTTC
>TRBV7-3|TRBJ1-2|.|.
CASSLSHRSTTGYTF
TGTGCCAGCAGCTTATCGCACCGCTCGACCACTGGCTACACCTTC
>TRBV5-1|TRBJ2-2|many|TRBD1
CASSLGQGNTGELFF
TGTGCCAGCAGTTTGGGACAGGGTAACACCGGGGAGCTGTTTTTT
>TRBV2|TRBJ2-7|few|.
CASSDSDPSYEQYF
TGTGCCAGCAGTGATAGTGACCCGTCCTACGAGCAGTACTTC
>TRBV9|TRBJ2-4|many|TRBD2
CASGREIAKNIQYF
TGTGCCAGCGGGAGGGAGATAGCCAAAAACATTCAGTACTTC
>TRBV12-3/TRBV12-4|TRBJ1-6|.|.
CASSLTGFVNSPLHF
TGTGCCAGCAGCCTCACAGGGTTTGTAAATTCACCCCTCCACTTT
>TRBV9|TRBJ1-2|.|.
CASSVGLGYTF
TGTGCCAGCAGCGTAGGTCTTGGCTACACCTTC
>TRBV27|TRBJ1-2|few|.
CASMHVGANYGYTF
TGTGCCAGCATGCATGTGGGAGCTAACTATGGCTACACCTTC
>TRBV14|TRBJ2-2|.|TRBD1
CASSHRDRGLSTGELFF
TGTGCCAGCAGCCACCGGGACAGGGGCCTTTCCACCGGGGAGCTGTTTTTT
>TRBV3-1|TRBJ2-3|.|.
CASSQEPEVSDTQYF
TGTGCCAGCAGCCAAGAACCCGAAGTCTCAGATACGCAGTATTTT
>TRBV29-1|TRBJ2-2|.|TRBD1
CSPGQPNTGELFF
TGCAGCCCGGGACAGCCTAACACCGGGGAGCTGTTTTTT
>TRBV5-6|TRBJ2-1|.|.
CASSLGTASYNEQFF
TGTGCCAGCAGCTTGGGGACAGCCTCCTACAATGAGCAGTTCTTC
>TRBV4-3|TRBJ2-1|.|TRBD2
CASSYGLAGDNEQFF
TGCGCCAGCAGCTATGGACTAGCGGGAGACAATGAGCAGTTCTTC
>TRBV2|TRBJ2-1|.|.
CASSESLARYNEQFF
TGTGCCAGCAGTGAAAGTCTAGCGAGGTACAATGAGCAGTTCTTC
>TRBV9|TRBJ1-4|.|.
CASSSQGSRAGEKLFF
TGTGCCAGCAGCTCCCAAGGATCTCGGGCAGGGGAAAAACTGTTTTTT
>TRBV7-2|TRBJ2-3|few|TRBD2
CASSSPLAGGTDTQYF
TGTGCCAGCAGCTCCCCACTAGCGGGGGGCACAGATACGCAGTATTTT
>TRBV15|TRBJ1-2|few|.
CATSRDLSMADNTF
TGTGCCACCAGCAGAGATCTTTCGATGGCAGACAACACCTTC
>TRBV9|TRBJ2-7|.|TRBD1
CASSVARDRDSDEQYF
TGTGCCAGCAGCGTAGCTAGGGACAGGGACTCCGACGAGCAGTACTTC
>TRBV29-1|TRBJ2-1|.|.
CSAWDREQFF
TGCAGTGCCTGGGACCGTGAGCAGTTCTTC
>TRBV30|TRBJ2-1|few|.
CAGDRQVGNEQFF
TGTGCCGGCGACAGGCAGGTTGGGAATGAGCAGTTCTTC
>TRBV28|TRBJ2-1|.|.
CASSFVDNEQFF
TGTGCCAGCAGTTTTGTCGACAATGAGCAGTTCTTC
>TRBV11-2|TRBJ2-7|many|.
CASSLNRQFSSYEQYF
TGTGCCAGCAGCTTAAACAGACAGTTCTCCTCCTACGAGCAGTACTTC
>TRBV5-4|TRBJ2-2|few|.
CASSWRVGDTGELFF
TGTGCCAGCAGCTGGAGGGTTGGGGACACCGGGGAGCTGTTTTTT
>TRBV20-1|TRBJ2-4|.|TRBD1
CSAPRTGGNIQYF
TGCAGTGCTCCGCGGACAGGGGGAAACATTCAGTACTTC
>TRBV15|TRBJ1-1|few|.
CATSRDQGRGTEAFF
TGTGCCACCAGCAGAGATCAGGGGAGGGGCACTGAAGCTTTCTTT
>TRBV12-3/TRBV12-4|TRBJ1-4|.|.
CASSYPAANEKLFF
TGTGCCAGCAGTTACCCTGCAGCTAATGAAAAACTGTTTTTT